The T cell receptor beta chain described here comes from a study of OX40 agonist ivuxolimab in advanced cancers. On the study more broadly: Averaging roughly 60 years in age, with a range of about 23 to 79, the cohort was 82.7% male. Notes on the study in general: Expanded peripheral T-cell antigen specificity went undetermined. At 0.1 to 3.0 mg/kg, clonal expansion of CD4+ and CD8+ blood T cells had occurred by week 6.

The protocol was immunoSEQ multiplex PCR, while the TCRdb copy is restricted to in-frame clones and leaves out a portion. This table holds some 50,000 clones, approximately 79% found once. If patients had autoimmune disease history or systemic immunosuppression, they were excluded. Germline V gene data show CDR1 as MNHNS and CDR2 as SASEGT. Trimming took off 8 bases at V and 3 bases at J, with 16 bases between the two ends. The CDR3 contains 15 residues. On this clone itself: What it recognizes is unknown.

The J gene is TRBJ1-4, the V gene TRBV6-1; no clear D gene. Sequences were derived from CD4+ or CD8+ T cells sorted from blood, sampled in a trial of the OX40 agonist ivuxolimab. This sequence was found in an adult with an advanced solid tumor such as melanoma, head and neck, liver or kidney cancer. The CDR3: CASARERTSNEKLFF. The CDR3 nucleotides read TGTGCCAGCGCTCGGGAAAGGACTTCTAATGAAAAACTGTTTTTT.